This is a list of T cell receptor beta chains from one sample in a study of T cell changes during pregnancy in multiple sclerosis. Libraries were prepared by immunoSEQ multiplex PCR; TCRdb keeps only in-frame clonotypes and omits some of them. The profile shows about 69,000 clones, roughly 92% of them singletons. The sample in question was peripheral blood, obtained in the third trimester of pregnancy. The receptors here all came from a female donor in good health, enrolled as a control in a pregnancy study. CDR3s include the opening cysteine and the closing phenylalanine or tryptophan. A D gene is named only where the DNA matches it firmly. Size is stated for part of the rows, as once, few or many counts, or as a class when the clone is expanded.

CDR3aa: CASSPPNSLAVKSGELFF; CDR3nt: TGTGCCAGCTCACCACCGAATTCCCTAGCTGTAAAGTCCGGGGAGCTGTTTTTT; v_gene: TRBV18; d_gene: NA; j_gene: TRBJ2-2; abundance: NA
CDR3aa: CASSTIRHRQGTGEQYF; CDR3nt: TGTGCCAGCAGTACTATTCGCCATCGGCAGGGGACGGGCGAGCAGTACTTC; v_gene: TRBV27; d_gene: NA; j_gene: TRBJ2-7; abundance: NA
CDR3aa: CASSPDRAGNTIYF; CDR3nt: TGTGCCAGCTCACCTGACAGGGCCGGAAACACCATATATTTT; v_gene: TRBV18; d_gene: TRBD1; j_gene: TRBJ1-3; abundance: NA
CDR3aa: CASSFAGFRGNTEAFF; CDR3nt: TGTGCCAGCAGTTTTGCGGGATTCCGTGGCAACACTGAAGCTTTCTTT; v_gene: TRBV28; d_gene: NA; j_gene: TRBJ1-1; abundance: NA
CDR3aa: CASSTSGGATETQYF; CDR3nt: TGCGCCAGCAGCACCAGCGGTGGAGCGACAGAGACCCAGTACTTC; v_gene: TRBV5-1; d_gene: NA; j_gene: TRBJ2-5; abundance: few
CDR3aa: CASSSRLAGETQYF; CDR3nt: TGTGCCAGCAGCTCCAGACTAGCGGGGGAGACCCAGTACTTC; v_gene: TRBV7-2; d_gene: TRBD2; j_gene: TRBJ2-5; abundance: once
CDR3aa: CASSDPSGFATQYF; CDR3nt: TGTGCCAGCAGCGACCCTAGCGGGTTTGCTACGCAGTATTTT; v_gene: TRBV11-2; d_gene: TRBD2; j_gene: TRBJ2-3; abundance: NA
CDR3aa: CASSPGHSNYGYTF; CDR3nt: TGTGCCAGCTCACCGGGACATTCTAACTATGGCTACACCTTC; v_gene: TRBV18; d_gene: NA; j_gene: TRBJ1-2; abundance: NA
CDR3aa: CATRGGNTEAFF; CDR3nt: TGTGCCACCAGAGGGGGTAACACTGAAGCTTTCTTT; v_gene: TRBV19; d_gene: NA; j_gene: TRBJ1-1; abundance: NA
CDR3aa: CASSLWQASTDTQYF; CDR3nt: TGTGCCAGCAGCTTATGGCAGGCTAGCACAGATACGCAGTATTTT; v_gene: TRBV7-9; d_gene: NA; j_gene: TRBJ2-3; abundance: NA
CDR3aa: CASSFGGQGNEKLFF; CDR3nt: TGTGCCAGCAGCTTTGGGGGACAGGGCAATGAAAAACTGTTTTTT; v_gene: TRBV11-3; d_gene: TRBD1; j_gene: TRBJ1-4; abundance: NA
CDR3aa: CASSWDRGSEKLFF; CDR3nt: TGTGCCAGCAGCTGGGACAGGGGGAGTGAAAAACTGTTTTTT; v_gene: TRBV7-9; d_gene: TRBD1; j_gene: TRBJ1-4; abundance: once
CDR3aa: CASSRQPGPHEQYF; CDR3nt: TGTGCCAGCAGTCGCCAACCTGGGCCCCACGAGCAGTACTTC; v_gene: TRBV6-5; d_gene: NA; j_gene: TRBJ2-7; abundance: NA
CDR3aa: CASSTLPLTEALGYTF; CDR3nt: TGTGCCAGCAGCACCCTCCCCCTCACGGAGGCGTTGGGCTACACCTTC; v_gene: TRBV21-1; d_gene: NA; j_gene: TRBJ1-2; abundance: NA
CDR3aa: CASSSTGSPYNEQFF; CDR3nt: TGTGCCAGCAGCTCGACAGGGTCGCCCTACAATGAGCAGTTCTTC; v_gene: TRBV7-9; d_gene: TRBD1; j_gene: TRBJ2-1; abundance: NA
CDR3aa: CASSHRVVGTEAFF; CDR3nt: TGTGCCAGCAGCCACAGGGTGGTGGGCACTGAAGCTTTCTTT; v_gene: TRBV7-9; d_gene: NA; j_gene: TRBJ1-1; abundance: NA
CDR3aa: CASSKGGGLTDTQYF; CDR3nt: TGTGCCAGCAGCAAAGGAGGAGGCCTCACAGATACGCAGTATTTT; v_gene: TRBV11-3; d_gene: NA; j_gene: TRBJ2-3; abundance: NA
CDR3aa: CASRRSIGGNTEAFF; CDR3nt: TGTGCCAGCAGGAGAAGCATCGGGGGAAACACTGAAGCTTTCTTT; v_gene: TRBV28; d_gene: NA; j_gene: TRBJ1-1; abundance: few
CDR3aa: CASTSGYEQYF; CDR3nt: TGTGCCAGCACTAGCGGTTACGAGCAGTACTTC; v_gene: TRBV5-6; d_gene: TRBD2; j_gene: TRBJ2-7; abundance: once
CDR3aa: CASTPGTPQETQYF; CDR3nt: TGTGCCAGCACACCAGGGACTCCCCAAGAGACCCAGTACTTC; v_gene: TRBV6-1; d_gene: NA; j_gene: TRBJ2-5; abundance: NA
CDR3aa: CASRPAQGENEQFF; CDR3nt: TGTGCCAGCAGACCAGCACAAGGGGAAAATGAGCAGTTCTTC; v_gene: TRBV2; d_gene: NA; j_gene: TRBJ2-1; abundance: NA
CDR3aa: CASRPGMFPDYGYTF; CDR3nt: TGTGCCAGCAGGCCAGGGATGTTTCCGGACTATGGCTACACCTTC; v_gene: TRBV7-9; d_gene: NA; j_gene: TRBJ1-2; abundance: NA
CDR3aa: CASRATGTGIRGYTF; CDR3nt: TGCGCCAGCAGAGCGACCGGGACAGGTATCCGGGGCTACACCTTC; v_gene: TRBV4-1; d_gene: TRBD1; j_gene: TRBJ1-2; abundance: NA
CDR3aa: CASSVRLAVTLDEQFF; CDR3nt: TGTGCCAGCAGCGTCAGACTAGCGGTAACCTTGGATGAGCAGTTCTTC; v_gene: TRBV9; d_gene: TRBD2; j_gene: TRBJ2-1; abundance: NA
CDR3aa: CASSLRGDQETQYF; CDR3nt: TGTGCCAGCAGTTTACGCGGGGATCAAGAGACCCAGTACTTC; v_gene: TRBV27; d_gene: NA; j_gene: TRBJ2-5; abundance: NA
CDR3aa: CASSDELQGVDNEKLFF; CDR3nt: TGTGCCAGCAGTGACGAACTGCAGGGGGTTGACAATGAAAAACTGTTTTTT; v_gene: TRBV6-4; d_gene: TRBD1; j_gene: TRBJ1-4; abundance: NA
CDR3aa: CASSPPNAGGPGELFF; CDR3nt: TGTGCCAGCTCACCACCCAATGCGGGAGGGCCCGGGGAGCTGTTTTTT; v_gene: TRBV18; d_gene: TRBD2; j_gene: TRBJ2-2; abundance: NA
CDR3aa: CASSLVVGADTQYF; CDR3nt: TGTGCCAGCAGCTTAGTAGTAGGGGCAGATACGCAGTATTTT; v_gene: TRBV7-2; d_gene: NA; j_gene: TRBJ2-3; abundance: NA
CDR3aa: CASSQDWERDISLDTQYF; CDR3nt: TGTGCCAGCAGCCAAGACTGGGAGCGGGACATATCTCTCGATACGCAGTATTTT; v_gene: TRBV14; d_gene: NA; j_gene: TRBJ2-3; abundance: NA
CDR3aa: CASRETGNEKLFF; CDR3nt: TGTGCCAGCAGGGAGACAGGGAATGAAAAACTGTTTTTT; v_gene: TRBV28; d_gene: TRBD1; j_gene: TRBJ1-4; abundance: NA
CDR3aa: CASRYGNYGYTF; CDR3nt: TGTGCCAGCAGATACGGGAACTATGGCTACACCTTC; v_gene: TRBV25-1; d_gene: NA; j_gene: TRBJ1-2; abundance: NA
CDR3aa: CSVGSLAGGPNTQYF; CDR3nt: TGCAGCGTTGGGTCCTTAGCGGGAGGGCCAAATACGCAGTATTTT; v_gene: TRBV29-1; d_gene: TRBD2; j_gene: TRBJ2-3; abundance: once
CDR3aa: CASGGTSGREFF; CDR3nt: TGTGCCAGCGGTGGGACTAGCGGGAGGGAGTTCTTC; v_gene: TRBV5-5; d_gene: TRBD2; j_gene: TRBJ2-1; abundance: NA
CDR3aa: CASSVLGQDNEQFF; CDR3nt: TGTGCCAGCAGCGTTTTAGGACAGGACAATGAGCAGTTCTTC; v_gene: TRBV9; d_gene: TRBD1; j_gene: TRBJ2-1; abundance: NA
CDR3aa: CASSLVAQMSPLHF; CDR3nt: TGCGCCAGCAGCTTGGTGGCCCAGATGTCACCCCTCCACTTT; v_gene: TRBV5-1; d_gene: NA; j_gene: TRBJ1-6; abundance: NA
CDR3aa: CASTNSGGPINEQFF; CDR3nt: TGTGCCAGCACCAATAGCGGGGGGCCCATAAATGAGCAGTTCTTC; v_gene: TRBV7-8; d_gene: TRBD2; j_gene: TRBJ2-1; abundance: NA
CDR3aa: CASSQRTSGNTGELFF; CDR3nt: TGCGCCAGCAGCCAGAGGACTAGCGGGAACACCGGGGAGCTGTTTTTT; v_gene: TRBV4-1; d_gene: TRBD2; j_gene: TRBJ2-2; abundance: NA
CDR3aa: CASSYSRRGVTDTQYF; CDR3nt: TGTGCCAGCAGTTACTCCCGGCGGGGGGTCACAGATACGCAGTATTTT; v_gene: TRBV6-5; d_gene: TRBD2; j_gene: TRBJ2-3; abundance: NA
CDR3aa: CASSVGGLDNEQFF; CDR3nt: TGTGCCAGCAGCGTAGGTGGACTCGACAATGAGCAGTTCTTC; v_gene: TRBV9; d_gene: NA; j_gene: TRBJ2-1; abundance: NA
CDR3aa: CASSQVAGGYNEQFF; CDR3nt: TGTGCCAGCAGCCAAGTAGCGGGAGGGTACAATGAGCAGTTCTTC; v_gene: TRBV14; d_gene: TRBD2; j_gene: TRBJ2-1; abundance: NA
CDR3aa: CASSLRAGVPTDTQYF; CDR3nt: TGTGCCAGCAGCTTAAGAGCGGGAGTCCCCACAGATACGCAGTATTTT; v_gene: TRBV7-3; d_gene: TRBD2; j_gene: TRBJ2-3; abundance: NA